This T cell receptor beta chain is drawn from a study of CD8 T cells in ankylosing spondylitis. From the 5' RACE reads, TCRdb called clonotypes with MiXCR, one entry per CDR3 protein. The table records hundreds of thousands of distinct CDR3 sequences, over 15% of them present only once. Study outcomes and limitations: Characteristic, it appeared, of ankylosing spondylitis blood was a TCR beta motif of about eight highly homologous variants.

As to this clonotype: Its antigen is undetermined.

Material: blood, either unsorted or a sorted T cell fraction (not recorded which). The clonotype comes from a male donor with ankylosing spondylitis.

CDR3 loop: CSARRGSGGRTDTQYF. The CDR3 coding sequence is TGCAGTGCTAGGAGGGGAAGCGGGGGGAGGACAGATACGCAGTATTTT. The chain couples TRBV20-1 to TRBJ2-3, with 9 bases aligning to TRBD2. The CDR3 is made up of 16 amino acids. The germline gives CDR1 DFQATT, CDR2 SNEGSKA (reference sequence). V was clipped by 3 bases and J by 3 bases; unmatched bases: 10.